This T cell receptor beta chain originates from a study of PD-1 blockade in classical Hodgkin lymphoma. No patient escaped relapse after autologous stem cell transplantation, and brentuximab vedotin exposure varied. A remark on this clone: The antigen is not known.

Study results and limitations: What caused the repertoire differences, perhaps disease activity or prior therapy, remains undefined.

The table came from immunoSEQ multiplex PCR; TCRdb's copy has only in-frame clones and leaves some out. The profile shows some 25,000 clones, nearly 80% of them singletons. The length of the CDR3 is 17 residues. Germline CDR1 MDHEN, CDR2 SYDVKM. Trimming pared 5 bases from V and 0 bases from J, leaving 17 bases between. The chain joins TRBV28 to TRBJ1-3, with a weak D call TRBD1 (5 bases). The sample consisted of peripheral blood mononuclear cells (PBMCs), taken before the second cycle of nivolumab. The TCR originated in a human donor with classical Hodgkin lymphoma. The CDR3 DNA reads TGTGCCAGCAGTACTCCGACAGCAAGCAACTCTGGAAACACCATATATTTT. Translation gives CASSTPTASNSGNTIYF.